The present T cell receptor (beta chain) was sequenced within a study of T cells in Graves' hyperthyroidism and ophthalmopathy. Study-level findings and limits: The blood repertoire included most of the expanded thyroid clonotypes above 0.001.

Germline assignment: CDR1 SGHDN and CDR2 FVKESK. The CDR3 is made up of 14 amino acids. The trim removed 4 bases at V and 4 bases at J, leaving 5 bases unmatched. Ophthalmopathy cases met thresholds of Clinical Activity Score at least 3, NOSPECS grade at least 4 and duration under 3 months. Investigators excluded patients with uncontrolled infection, other autoimmune disease, pregnancy or lactation. This clonotype has more than one count but fewer than ten. Antigen unknown. RNA transcripts provided the source from which TCR beta CDR3 regions were amplified. Primed by the HTBI set, a first-round RT-PCR was run on the TCR CDR3. TCRdb processed the multiplex PCR reads anew with MiXCR; each CDR3 protein has one entry. The data contain about 300,000 distinct CDR3 sequences, about 19% of them singletons.

The specimen was blood. The source is a man aged 45-60 years with Graves' ophthalmopathy. This chain connects TRBV14 to TRBJ1-1, with 8 bases aligning to TRBD1. The CDR3 protein is CASSPRQGSTEAFF. The DNA for the CDR3 is TGTGCCAGCAGCCCTCGACAGGGGAGCACTGAAGCTTTCTTT.